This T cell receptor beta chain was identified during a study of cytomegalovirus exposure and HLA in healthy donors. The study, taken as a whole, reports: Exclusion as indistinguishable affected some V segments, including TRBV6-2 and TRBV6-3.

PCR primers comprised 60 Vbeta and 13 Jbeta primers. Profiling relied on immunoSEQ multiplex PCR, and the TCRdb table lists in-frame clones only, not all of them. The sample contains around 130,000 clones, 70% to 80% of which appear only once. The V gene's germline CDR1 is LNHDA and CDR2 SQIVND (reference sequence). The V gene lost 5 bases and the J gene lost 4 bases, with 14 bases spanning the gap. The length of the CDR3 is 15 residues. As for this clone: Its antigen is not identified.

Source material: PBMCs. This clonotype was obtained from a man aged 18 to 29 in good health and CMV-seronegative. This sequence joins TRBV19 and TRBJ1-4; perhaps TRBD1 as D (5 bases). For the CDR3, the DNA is TGTGCCAGTAGTTTCGAGCGACAGATTAATGAAAAACTGTTTTTT. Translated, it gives CASSFERQINEKLFF.